The 25 T cell receptor beta chains reported below all come from one sample, sequenced in a study of tissue T cells after allogeneic stem cell transplantation. Data came from immunoSEQ multiplex PCR; TCRdb stores just in-frame clones and leaves some out. Of some 6,000 clones in the sample, 40% to 60% are singletons; the top ten hold 5.5%. Time point given: mouse harvest day 7 after allogeneic transplant. Mouse grafts combined 10^7 T-cell-depleted bone marrow cells with 10^6 splenic CD5+ T cells. Material: gut tissue. The receptors originated from a female BALB/c mouse given C57BL/6 T cells with graft-versus-host disease after an allogeneic hematopoietic cell transplant.

A remark on this clone: Gene names denote mouse genes. The read terminates 1 residue ahead of where the CDR3 ends, so the germline J gene completes it. The chain joins TRBV19 to TRBJ2-1, with 9 positions matching TRBD2. J was trimmed by 5 bases and V by 5 bases; bases with no gene match: 8. CDR1 FNHDT and CDR2 SITEND come from the germline V gene (reference sequence). The CDR3 totals 15 residues. CDR3: CASSPLLGGNAEQFF. The covered CDR3 bases are TGTGCCAGCAGCCCTCTACTGGGGGGCAATGCTGAGCAGTTC.

The sample holds a few counts of this clone. Genes and germline come from the mouse. The read ends 1 residue shy of where the CDR3 ends; the end is completed using the germline J gene. V is TRBV24 and J is TRBJ1-2, with 10 bases that match TRBD1. Trimming took 6 bases from V and 3 from J; bases not matched to a gene: 4. The CDR3 runs to 14 residues. CDR1 KGHTA and CDR2 FRNEEI come from the germline V gene. The CDR3 reads CASSPTGGDSDYTF. The sequenced part of the CDR3 DNA is TGTGCCAGCAGCCCGACAGGGGGCGACTCCGACTACACC.

This clone was recorded a few times. Genes here carry mouse names. Read coverage stops 1 residue before the CDR3 terminus; the germline J gene supplies the remainder. This rearrangement joins TRBV26 to TRBJ2-7; 7 bases are a match to TRBD2. Germline V gives CDR1 KGHPV, CDR2 FQNQEV (reference sequence). Germline trimming cut 4 bases from V and 0 bases from J; bases unmatched to any gene: 3. CDR3 length: 14 residues. The CDR3 DNA, read in part, is TGTGCCAGCAGTCGGGCTGGGGGCTCCTATGAACAGTAC. As protein: CASSRAGGSYEQY. The entire CDR3 reads CASSRAGGSYEQYF.

In regard to this clone: Mouse gene names apply. The CDR3 DNA, read in part, is TGTGCCAGCAGCCAAGAAGGGGACAGGGGCACCGGGCAGCTCTAC. This codes for CASSQEGDRGTGQLY. The whole CDR3 region reads CASSQEGDRGTGQLYF. The V call is TRBV5, the J call TRBJ2-2; 10 bases agree with TRBD1. The read gets to within 1 residue of the CDR3 end, and the germline J gene fills in the rest. Germline-derived CDR1 and CDR2 are LGHNA and YNLKQL (reference sequence). The CDR3 covers 16 residues. With 0 bases clipped from V and 4 bases from J, the junction kept 2 bases outside the gene matches.

As for this clone: Here the gene names and germline are mouse. The CDR3 goes on 1 residue after the read ends, and that part is filled in from the germline J gene. The chain combines TRBV3 with TRBJ2-4, with TRBD2 identical over 10 bases. V was pared by 1 base and J by 7 bases, with 5 bases of the junction left unmatched. CDR1 and CDR2 from the germline V gene are SNHLY and FYNGKV (reference sequence). This CDR3 spans 15 amino acids. The CDR3 DNA, read in part, is TGTGCCAGCAGCTTAGTCTGGGGGGGCCGGGACACCTTGTAC. Translation gives CASSLVWGGRDTLY. The entire CDR3 reads CASSLVWGGRDTLYF.

In the case of this clone: Any gene name here is a mouse gene name. The sequence runs out 1 residue before the end of the CDR3; the remainder is reconstructed from the germline J gene. V gene TRBV5 combines with J gene TRBJ1-6, with 9 bases aligning to TRBD1. TRBJ1-6 is sorted into the ORF group, with uncertain function. Germline trimming cut 2 bases from V and 9 bases from J; bases unmatched to any gene: 5. Germline V gene sequence: CDR1 LGHNA, CDR2 YNLKQL (reference sequence). This CDR3 has 15 amino acids. Here the CDR3 reads CASSQTGGRGSPLYF. CDR3 DNA (partial): TGTGCCAGCAGCCAAACAGGGGGCCGTGGTTCGCCCCTCTAC.

On this clone: These gene names are mouse names. The read ends 1 residue before the CDR3 terminus; that terminus is restored from the germline J gene. This rearrangement joins TRBV1 to TRBJ2-5, with D uncertain. The CDR3 extends over 14 amino acids. V was clipped by 0 bases and J by 6 bases, with 10 bases between them. Germline V lookup: CDR1 NSQYPW, CDR2 LRSPGD (reference sequence). The sequenced part of the CDR3 DNA is TGCACCTGCAGTGCAGACCGGGTAAAGGACACCCAGTAC. Protein sequence: CTCSADRVKDTQY. The full CDR3 is CTCSADRVKDTQYF.

This clone was seen only a few times. Gene and germline names: mouse. The CDR3 end lies 1 residue beyond the end of the read and is filled in from the germline J gene. The chain uses TRBV1 and TRBJ1-5, with TRBD1 as a possible D gene (5 bases). Germline V gene data show CDR1 as NSQYPW and CDR2 as LRSPGD (reference sequence). This CDR3 is 15 amino acids long. Trimming removed 3 bases at V and 0 bases at J, with 9 bases between. The CDR3 loop is CTCSARQYNNQAPLF. The DNA read from the CDR3 is TGCACCTGCAGTGCGCGACAGTATAACAACCAGGCTCCGCTT.

A note on this clone: Mouse gene names apply. The sequenced fragment ends 1 residue before the CDR3 boundary, so the rest is inferred from the germline J gene. The V call is TRBV26, the J call TRBJ2-2; perhaps TRBD1 as D (6 bases). The germline gives CDR1 KGHPV, CDR2 FQNQEV (reference sequence). The CDR3 is made up of 15 amino acids. V shed 4 bases and J shed 1 base, with 10 bases lying between them. The CDR3 protein is CASSPRDINTGQLYF. The CDR3 bases that were read are TGTGCCAGCAGTCCCCGGGACATAAACACCGGGCAGCTCTAC.

This clone is termed medium-sized (0.01 to 0.1%). Gene names are mouse gene names. The CDR3 end lies 1 residue beyond the end of the read and is filled in from the germline J gene. The gene calls are TRBV2 and TRBJ2-7; 11 bases line up with TRBD1. Germline CDR1 and CDR2: LGHNA and YSYQKL. The CDR3 is 15 amino acids. Trimming cost V 0 bases and J 4 bases; bases outside gene matches: 2. Partial CDR3 DNA: TGTGCCAGCAGCCAAGATGGGGACAGGGGGTATGAACAGTAC. Translating gives CASSQDGDRGYEQY. The entire CDR3 protein is CASSQDGDRGYEQYF.

By proportion, this clone is medium-sized. Mouse germline and gene names are used. The read falls 1 residue short of the CDR3 end, and the missing part is taken from the germline J gene. This chain connects TRBV26 to TRBJ1-3; D is undetermined. V gave up 4 bases and J gave up 0 bases, with 4 bases separating them. This CDR3 is 13 amino acids long. Per the germline V gene, CDR1 is KGHPV and CDR2 is FQNQEV (reference sequence). The CDR3 here is CASSRGSGNTLYF. The part of the CDR3 DNA that was read is TGTGCCAGCAGTCGGGGTTCTGGAAATACGCTCTAT.

Relative to its sample, this clone is medium-sized (0.01 to 0.1%). The genes are named according to mouse. Coverage ceases 1 residue before the CDR3 finishes, and the germline J gene fills in the end. V is TRBV3 and J is TRBJ2-7, with 7 bases identical to TRBD2. CDR3 length: 13 amino acids. The V gene's germline CDR1 is SNHLY and CDR2 FYNGKV (reference sequence). The junction had 3 bases not matched to a gene; V was cut back by 5 bases and J by 2 bases. The CDR3 is CASSPGLTYEQYF. CDR3 DNA (partial): TGTGCCAGCAGCCCGGGACTGACCTATGAACAGTAC.

In the case of this clone: Each gene name is a mouse one. The CDR3 is cut off 1 residue early in the read; its end comes from the germline J gene. The J gene is TRBJ1-3, the V gene TRBV16; 9 nucleotides align to TRBD1. Germline V gene lookup returns CDR1 SGHSA and CDR2 FRNQAP. The CDR3 runs to 15 residues. Germline trimming cut 5 bases from V and 1 base from J; bases unmatched to any gene: 3. The sequenced CDR3 bases are TGTGCAAGCAGCACTACAGGGGGCTCTGGAAATACGCTCTAT. Its protein product is CASSTTGGSGNTLY. The complete CDR3 reads CASSTTGGSGNTLYF.

To note about this clone: Gene names refer to mouse genes. Here the CDR3 reads CASSSGYTEVFF. CDR3 DNA (partial): TGTGCCAGCAGCTCAGGTTACACAGAAGTCTTC. V gene TRBV2 combines with J gene TRBJ1-1; D unresolved. The sequenced fragment ends 1 residue before the CDR3 boundary, so the rest is inferred from the germline J gene. CDR3 length: 12 amino acids. V was clipped by 5 bases and J by 3 bases, with 7 bases between them. In germline, CDR1 is LGHNA, CDR2 YSYQKL.

In its sample, this clone was seen a few times. Mouse germline and gene names are used. From the germline J gene comes the end of the CDR3, since the read stops 1 residue before it. The V gene is TRBV3, the J gene TRBJ1-3; 10 bases are a match to TRBD1. The V and J ends lost 5 bases and 2 bases, in that order; junction bases with no gene match: 0. Germline CDR1 SNHLY, CDR2 FYNGKV (reference sequence). This CDR3 has 14 residues. The sequenced CDR3 bases are TGTGCCAGCAGCGGACAGGGGGCTGGAAATACGCTCTAT. This sequence encodes CASSGQGAGNTLY. The CDR3 as a whole reads CASSGQGAGNTLYF.

In regard to this clone: Gene names are the mouse ones. Read data end 1 residue before the CDR3 end; the end is taken from the germline J gene. V usage is TRBV26 and J usage is TRBJ2-5; 7 nucleotides align to TRBD1. CDR1 and CDR2 from the germline V gene are KGHPV and FQNQEV (reference sequence). There are 15 residues in the CDR3. V lost 6 bases, J lost 3 bases, and 9 bases stayed unmatched. This chain's CDR3 is CASSRWTGGQDTQYF. The sequenced CDR3 bases are TGTGCCAGCAGCCGCTGGACAGGAGGACAAGACACCCAGTAC.

This clone was counted only a few times. The listed genes are named as in mouse. The read comes to an end 1 residue before the CDR3 does, leaving the germline J gene to fill in the end. The V and J genes are TRBV3 and TRBJ2-7, with a possible D match to TRBD1 (6 bases). Germline V gives CDR1 SNHLY, CDR2 FYNGKV (reference sequence). The CDR3 contains 13 residues. Trimming shortened V by 5 bases and J by 4 bases, and 12 bases separated the two germline ends. The CDR3: CASSLDRQYEQYF. CDR3 DNA (partial): TGTGCCAGCAGCCTGGACAGACAGTATGAACAGTAC.

As for this clone: Gene names follow the mouse nomenclature. CDR3 DNA, as far as it was read: TGTGCCAGCAGCTGGGGTAACCAAGACACCCAGTAC. Its translation: CASSWGNQDTQY. The whole CDR3 protein reads CASSWGNQDTQYF. The chain joins TRBV26 to TRBJ2-5, with D tentatively TRBD2 (6 bases). The read finishes 1 residue shy of the CDR3 end, and the germline J gene is used to complete it. Germline assignment: CDR1 KGHPV and CDR2 FQNQEV (reference sequence). This CDR3 is 13 amino acids long. Trimming cost V 6 bases and J 0 bases, with 7 bases left between them. Supplemented by reference TRBV26 and TRBJ2-5, the full variable domain reads NSKVIQTPRYLVKGQGQKAKMRCIPEKGHPVVFWYQQNKNNEFKFLINFQNQEVLQQIDMTEKRFSAECPSNSPCSLEIQSSEAGDSALYLCASSWGNQDTQYFGPGTRLLVL.

To note about this clone: Gene names refer to mouse genes. The CDR3 is cut off 1 residue early in the read; its end comes from the germline J gene. This chain joins TRBV23 and TRBJ1-2; no DNA check was done on the table's D call, TRBD1. Germline V gene data show CDR1 as KGHTA and CDR2 as FQNQQP. The CDR3 spans 14 residues. Incomplete CDR3 DNA: TGCTCCAGCAGTCAAGACAATTCAAACTCCGACTACACC. Translating it yields CSSSQDNSNSDYT. The CDR3 in its entirety is CSSSQDNSNSDYTF.

On this clone itself: Gene names follow the mouse nomenclature. The CDR3 end is not reached by the read, which stops 1 residue before it; the germline J gene fills it in. The chain links TRBV23 to TRBJ2-4; the table gives TRBD1 as D, unverified against the DNA. The CDR3 is made up of 13 amino acids. Per the germline V gene, CDR1 is KGHTA and CDR2 is FQNQQP. The sequenced CDR3 bases are TGCTCCAGCAGTCAATCAGGGCAAAACACCTTGTAC. Its protein is CSSSQSGQNTLY. The full CDR3 sequence reads CSSSQSGQNTLYF.

This clone was seen a few times. All gene names here are mouse names. Read coverage stops 1 residue before the CDR3 terminus; the germline J gene supplies the remainder. The rearrangement joins TRBV15 to TRBJ1-4; 11 nucleotides align to TRBD1. This CDR3 comprises 15 residues. Looked up from germline, CDR1 is SGHND and CDR2 is FRSKSL. The trim removed 6 bases at V and 4 bases at J, leaving 4 bases unmatched. The CDR3 reads CASSSGTGGNERLFF. The CDR3 bases that were read are TGTGCCAGCAGCTCCGGGACAGGGGGCAACGAAAGATTATTT. The variable domain in full, with the rest retrieved from reference TRBV15 and TRBJ1-4, is DAGVTQTPRHEVAEKGQTIILKCEPVSGHNDLFWYRQTKIQGLELLSYFRSKSLMEDGGAFKDRFKAEMLNSSFSTLKIQPTEPKDSAVYLCASSSGTGGNERLFFGHGTKLSVL.

Notes on this clone: Each gene name is a mouse one. CDR3 protein: CSSSHPGTGGENTLYF. CDR3 DNA (partial): TGCTCCAGCAGTCATCCCGGGACTGGGGGGGAAAACACCTTGTAC. The chain combines TRBV23 with TRBJ2-4; the table calls TRBD2, which could not be checked here. Read data end 1 residue before the CDR3 end; the end is taken from the germline J gene. The CDR3 is 16 residues long. Germline CDR1 KGHTA, CDR2 FQNQQP.

Regarding this clone: Genes and germline come from the mouse. Coverage ceases 1 residue before the CDR3 finishes, and the germline J gene fills in the end. The rearrangement uses TRBV3 and TRBJ1-2; TRBD1 agrees at 9 bases. J lost 1 base, V lost 5 bases, and 2 bases had no gene match. Per the germline V gene, CDR1 is SNHLY and CDR2 is FYNGKV (reference sequence). The CDR3 has 14 residues. This chain's CDR3 is CASSLGQGNSDYTF. CDR3 bases read: TGTGCCAGCAGCCTGGGACAGGGAAACTCCGACTACACC.

This clone was seen a few times. Gene names are the mouse ones. The read terminates 1 residue ahead of where the CDR3 ends, so the germline J gene completes it. The chain combines TRBV26 with TRBJ2-7, with D possibly matching TRBD1 (6 bases). V was clipped by 4 bases and J by 4 bases, with 8 bases between them. The CDR3 contains 12 residues. Germline CDR1 reads KGHPV; CDR2 reads FQNQEV (reference sequence). Incomplete CDR3 DNA: TGTGCCAGCAGTCCGGACAGATATGAACAGTAC. It specifies CASSPDRYEQY. The entire CDR3 protein reads CASSPDRYEQYF.

Details on this clone: All gene names here are mouse names. The read halts 1 residue ahead of the CDR3 end, with the missing end drawn from the germline J gene. The chain couples TRBV26 to TRBJ2-7; 7 bases map to TRBD2. This CDR3 is built from 14 residues. CDR1 is KGHPV, CDR2 FQNQEV, per germline (reference sequence). V shed 4 bases and J 0 bases; nucleotides not matched to a gene: 3. Partial CDR3 DNA: TGTGCCAGCAGTCCCCGGGGGGGCTCCTATGAACAGTAC. Its protein is CASSPRGGSYEQY. The whole CDR3 protein is CASSPRGGSYEQYF.